Presented here are 7 T cell receptor beta chains from one specimen sequenced in a study of CD8 T cell repertoires and HIV-1 epitope variants. Measured with immunoSEQ multiplex PCR; TCRdb has only the in-frame clones, and not every one. The table lists around 5,900 clones, around 66% of them singletons. What these receptors recognize is not known. The sample consisted of cultured CD8+ T cells derived from PBMCs. Receptors were obtained from a male donor with HIV.

The chain employs TRBV29-1 and TRBJ1-5; D not resolved. The germline V and J ends were trimmed by 3 bases and 3 bases, with 12 bases remaining between them. The CDR3 covers 14 residues. Germline CDR1 SQVTM, CDR2 ANQGSEA. For the CDR3, the DNA is TGCAGCGTTGAGAGGCGTCCCACCAATCAGCCCCAGCATTTT. This gives the protein CSVERRPTNQPQHF.

This sequence joins TRBV19 and TRBJ2-1; 10 nucleotides line up with TRBD1. The germline CDR1 and CDR2 sequences are LNHDA and SQIVND (reference sequence). The CDR3 runs to 15 residues. The V segment lost 3 bases and the J segment 7 bases; nucleotides outside the gene matches: 6. DNA for the CDR3: TGTGCCAGTAGTATGGCGGGACAGGGGATTAATGAGCAGTTCTTC. Protein sequence: CASSMAGQGINEQFF.

The V and J genes are TRBV27 and TRBJ2-5; no reliable D call. There are 10 residues in the CDR3. The V end was cut by 7 bases, the J end by 4 bases, with 4 bases between. Germline V gene lookup returns CDR1 MNHEY and CDR2 SMNVEV (reference sequence). For the CDR3, the DNA is TGTGCCAGCACGGCAGAGACCCAGTACTTC. This encodes CASTAETQYF.

This chain links TRBV7-9 with TRBJ2-7; D gene ambiguous. CDR3 size: 12 residues. Trimming cost V 4 bases and J 4 bases, with 8 bases left between them. The germline V gene has CDR1 SEHNR and CDR2 FQNEAQ (reference sequence). In nucleotides, the CDR3 is TGTGCCAGCAGCTCGGCCTCATACGAGCAGTACTTC. It is translated as CASSSASYEQYF. The full variable domain, rest sourced from reference TRBV7-9 and TRBJ2-7, is DTGVSQNPRHKITKRGQNVTFRCDPISEHNRLYWYRQTLGQGPEFLTYFQNEAQLEKSRLLSDRFSAERPKGSFSTLEIQRTEQGDSAMYLCASSSASYEQYFGPGTRLTVT.

By share, this clone ranks as large. This chain uses TRBV15 with TRBJ1-1; no clear D. The germline gives CDR1 LNHNV, CDR2 YYDKDF (reference sequence). The V and J ends lost 0 bases and 2 bases respectively, with 10 bases between them. The CDR3 spans 15 residues. The CDR3 bases are TGTGCCACCAGCAGAGATAGGGCGCCAAACACTGAAGCTTTCTTT. Protein: CATSRDRAPNTEAFF. Together with reference TRBV15 and TRBJ1-1, the CDR3 gives the full variable domain: DAMVIQNPRYQVTQFGKPVTLSCSQTLNHNVMYWYQQKSSQAPKLLFHYYDKDFNNEADTPDNFQSRRPNTSFCFLDIRSPGLGDTAMYLCATSRDRAPNTEAFFGQGTRLTVV.

The chain uses TRBV9 and TRBJ2-5; D unresolved. The germline V gene has CDR1 SGDLS and CDR2 YYNGEE. This CDR3 is built from 17 residues. Deletions cut 3 bases from V and 4 bases from J, with 22 bases between. Here the CDR3 reads CASSARPGVSPGETQYF. The CDR3 DNA reads as TGTGCCAGCAGCGCACGCCCTGGAGTTTCCCCCGGAGAGACCCAGTACTTC.

This clone came up a few times. This rearrangement joins TRBV28 to TRBJ2-3; no reliable D call. Trimming shortened V by 1 base and J by 4 bases, and 9 bases separated the two germline ends. This CDR3 has 14 amino acids. The germline V gene encodes CDR1 MDHEN and CDR2 SYDVKM. CDR3 DNA: TGTGCCAGCAGTTTATTCCGAGGCGCAGATACGCAGTATTTT. Amino acids: CASSLFRGADTQYF. Based on the CDR3 plus reference TRBV28 and TRBJ2-3, the full variable domain is DVKVTQSSRYLVKRTGEKVFLECVQDMDHENMFWYRQDPGLGLRLIYFSYDVKMKEKGDIPEGYSVSREKKERFSLILESASTNQTSMYLCASSLFRGADTQYFGPGTRLTVL.